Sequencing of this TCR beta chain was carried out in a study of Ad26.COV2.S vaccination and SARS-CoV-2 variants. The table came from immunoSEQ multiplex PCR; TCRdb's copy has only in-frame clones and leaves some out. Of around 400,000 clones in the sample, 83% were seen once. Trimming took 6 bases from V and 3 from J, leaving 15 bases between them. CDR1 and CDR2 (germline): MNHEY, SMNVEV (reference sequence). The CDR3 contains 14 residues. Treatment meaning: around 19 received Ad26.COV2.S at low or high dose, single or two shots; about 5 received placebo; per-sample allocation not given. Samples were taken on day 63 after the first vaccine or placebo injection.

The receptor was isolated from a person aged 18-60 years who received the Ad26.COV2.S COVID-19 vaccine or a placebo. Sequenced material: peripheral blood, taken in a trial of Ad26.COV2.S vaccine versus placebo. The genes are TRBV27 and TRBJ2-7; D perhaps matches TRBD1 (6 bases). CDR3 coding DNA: TGTGCCAGCAGGCCCACAGGGAGCCTCTACGAGCAGTACTTC. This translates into CASRPTGSLYEQYF.